What follows are 4 T cell receptor beta chains derived from one specimen sequenced in a study of shared clonotypes between healthy human individuals. Naive CD8 cells, CD45RO-negative and positively selected for CCR7, excluded terminally differentiated effector memory CD45RA+ cells. Profiling relied on immunoSEQ multiplex PCR, and the TCRdb table lists in-frame clones only, not all of them. The data contain 2 million or so clones, just under 95% of them seen just once; the ten biggest clones take up about 1.1%. Sequences were obtained from naive CD8+ T cells sorted from blood. The source is a man between 18 and 29 years old in good health.

This chain connects TRBV6-6 to TRBJ2-5; either TRBD1 or TRBD2 may supply D (5 bases each). The germline V gene has CDR1 MNHNY and CDR2 SVGAGI (reference sequence). This CDR3 contains 12 residues. The V end was cut by 8 bases, the J end by 3 bases, with 10 bases between. CDR3 bases: TGTGCCAGCGAGGGGCCCGAAGAGACCCAGTACTTC. It encodes CASEGPEETQYF.

The V and J genes are TRBV27 and TRBJ1-1; 7 bases fit TRBD1. The CDR3 has 15 amino acids. The V gene end was trimmed by 8 bases and the J gene end by 3 bases; junction bases not matched to a gene: 12. Germline V gene lookup returns CDR1 MNHEY and CDR2 SMNVEV (reference sequence). This CDR3 reads CASRTKQGKDTEAFF. In DNA form, the CDR3 reads TGTGCCAGCCGAACAAAACAGGGGAAGGACACTGAAGCTTTCTTT.

This chain joins TRBV27 and TRBJ2-2; 7 bases are shared with TRBD1. CDR1 is MNHEY and CDR2 is SMNVEV in the germline V gene (reference sequence). The trim removed 1 base at V and 1 base at J, leaving 9 bases unmatched. The CDR3 covers 18 residues. CDR3 loop: CASSLFPTGAMNTGELFF. CDR3 bases: TGTGCCAGCAGTTTATTCCCCACAGGGGCGATGAACACCGGGGAGCTGTTTTTT.

This clone appeared a single time. CDR3 residues: CASSVITGSEDEKLFF. CDR3 DNA: TGTGCCAGCAGCGTAATTACAGGGAGTGAGGATGAAAAACTGTTTTTT. This chain uses TRBV7-8 with TRBJ1-4; D is possibly TRBD1 (6 bases). Looked up from germline, CDR1 is SGHVS and CDR2 is FQNEAQ. The CDR3 loop spans 16 amino acids. V lost 5 bases, J lost 6 bases, and 19 bases lay in between.